This note documents a single T cell receptor beta chain sequence. The protocol was immunoSEQ multiplex PCR, while the TCRdb copy is restricted to in-frame clones and leaves out a portion. The sample records about 59,000 clones, nearly 95% being singletons. The record originates from a study of T cell changes during pregnancy in multiple sclerosis. J gave up 4 bases and V 8 bases, and 8 bases lay outside the gene matches. The CDR3 has 15 amino acids. Germline CDR1 is SNHLY and CDR2 is FYNNEI. The chain joins TRBV2 to TRBJ1-2, with 12 bases that match TRBD1. This sample comprised CD8+ T cells from peripheral blood mononuclear cells, obtained in the third trimester of pregnancy. The receptor comes from a female donor with multiple sclerosis, enrolled in a pregnancy study. In DNA, the CDR3 is TGTGCCAGCCCGGGACAGGGGGCGCATGGCTATGGCTACACCTTC. Its protein product is CASPGQGAHGYGYTF.